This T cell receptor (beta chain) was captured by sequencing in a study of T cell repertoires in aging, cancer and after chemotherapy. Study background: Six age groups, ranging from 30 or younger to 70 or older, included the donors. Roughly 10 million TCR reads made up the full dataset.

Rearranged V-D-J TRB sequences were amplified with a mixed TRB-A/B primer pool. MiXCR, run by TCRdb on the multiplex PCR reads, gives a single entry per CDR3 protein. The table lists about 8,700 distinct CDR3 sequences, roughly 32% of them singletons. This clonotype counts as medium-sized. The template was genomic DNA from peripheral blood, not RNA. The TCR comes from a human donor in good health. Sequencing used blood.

This chain's CDR3 is CASSYSISYEQYF. The DNA of the CDR3 is TGTGCCAGCAGTTACTCGATCAGCTACGAGCAGTACTTC. This rearrangement joins TRBV6-5 to TRBJ2-7; unclear D gene. Germline V gene lookup returns CDR1 MNHEY and CDR2 SVGAGI. This CDR3 comprises 13 residues. V was cut by 0 bases and J by 3 bases, with 6 bases left in between.